The rows below give T cell receptor beta chains drawn from one sample of a study of cytomegalovirus exposure and HLA in healthy donors. TCRdb's copy holds only in-frame clones and misses some; the assay was immunoSEQ multiplex PCR. The table has fewer than 150,000 clones, around 70% seen once. The specimen sequenced was PBMCs. Receptors originate from a woman aged 45-65 years in good health and CMV-seropositive. Both conserved end residues are part of each CDR3. D genes are given only for firm matches. A row's size may be missing; if present it is once, few, many or a size class.

v_gene	d_gene	abundance	j_gene	CDR3nt	CDR3aa
TRBV11-2	NA	NA	TRBJ1-1	TGTGCCAGCAGCTTAGTATCGACAATAGCTGAAGCTTTCTTT	CASSLVSTIAEAFF
TRBV27	TRBD2	few	TRBJ2-7	TGTGCCAGCAGTCGAATAGGGACTAGCGGGAGTCTCTACGAGCAGTACTTC	CASSRIGTSGSLYEQYF
TRBV2	NA	NA	TRBJ1-4	TGTGCCAGCAGTTTAGGCAGGACTGTTGAAAAACTGTTTTTT	CASSLGRTVEKLFF
TRBV7-9	NA	NA	TRBJ1-6	TGTGCCAGCAGCGCGCCTCGGGGGATGAATTCACCCCTCCACTTT	CASSAPRGMNSPLHF
TRBV6-1	TRBD2	NA	TRBJ2-5	TGTGCCAGCAGCCTACTAGCGGACCAAGAGACCCAGTACTTC	CASSLLADQETQYF
TRBV27	TRBD2	NA	TRBJ2-1	TGTGCCAGCAGTTTATTGGCGGGGGGGTACAATGAGCAGTTCTTC	CASSLLAGGYNEQFF
TRBV29-1	NA	NA	TRBJ1-3	TGCAGCGTTGAGTGGGCCTCCTCTGGAAACACCATATATTTT	CSVEWASSGNTIYF
TRBV2	NA	NA	TRBJ1-4	TGTGCCAGCCATAGGACAGCTAATGAAAAACTGTTTTTT	CASHRTANEKLFF
TRBV11-3	NA	NA	TRBJ2-7	TGTGCCAGCAGCTTTAGTTTAACCTACGAGCAGTACTTC	CASSFSLTYEQYF
TRBV5-4	TRBD2	few	TRBJ2-7	TGTGCCAGCAGCTTGGAGGCGGGAGTCTCGTGGGAGCAGTACTTC	CASSLEAGVSWEQYF
TRBV7-9	NA	NA	TRBJ1-3	TGTGCCAGCAGCTTACCAGGGCCCTCTGGAAACACCATATATTTT	CASSLPGPSGNTIYF
TRBV27	TRBD1	NA	TRBJ2-7	TGTGCCAGCAGTCCCGTTTCGGGACAGGGCACCTACGAGCAGTACTTC	CASSPVSGQGTYEQYF
TRBV5-1	NA	NA	TRBJ2-7	TGCGCCAGCAGCTTGGATTACAGAGGGCAGGCCTCCTACGAGCAGTACTTC	CASSLDYRGQASYEQYF
TRBV5-5	TRBD1	NA	TRBJ2-5	TGTGCCAGCAGCCCCAGCCTACAGGGGGCGCAGGAGACCCAGTACTTC	CASSPSLQGAQETQYF
TRBV7-3	NA	NA	TRBJ2-1	TGTGCCAGCAGCTTAGGAGGGATGAATGAGCAGTTCTTC	CASSLGGMNEQFF
TRBV7-2	NA	NA	TRBJ2-5	TGTGCCAGCAGCTTAGTCTCCCCCCCAGAGACCCAGTACTTC	CASSLVSPPETQYF
TRBV27	NA	NA	TRBJ1-1	TGTGCCAGCAGTTACCCCGCCCAGGGGTGGGAAGGGGGCACTGAAGCTTTCTTT	CASSYPAQGWEGGTEAFF
TRBV25-1	NA	NA	TRBJ1-6	TGTGCCAGCAGTGATCCCAGGGCAGGGGAGAGGTCACCCCTCCACTTT	CASSDPRAGERSPLHF
TRBV7-2	NA	NA	TRBJ1-1	TGTGCCAGCAGCTTAACAGACGCCAGTACTGAAGCTTTCTTT	CASSLTDASTEAFF
TRBV5-4	NA	NA	TRBJ1-5	TGTGCCAGCAGCTTTTTGCCAGGCAATCAGCCCCAGCATTTT	CASSFLPGNQPQHF
TRBV5-8	NA	NA	TRBJ2-3	TGTGCCAGCAGCTCGGGCCAGGGGGGCTTGAGCTCAGATACGCAGTATTTT	CASSSGQGGLSSDTQYF
TRBV5-1	NA	NA	TRBJ2-5	TGCGCCAGCAGCTTTCCAGGGAACCAAGAGACCCAGTACTTC	CASSFPGNQETQYF
TRBV15	NA	few	TRBJ1-1	TGTGCCACCAGCAGAGATTCAGTTGAAGCTTTCTTT	CATSRDSVEAFF
TRBV4-3	TRBD2	NA	TRBJ2-1	TGCGCCAGCAGCCAAAGGAAGGCGGGAGAGTACAATGAGCAGTTCTTC	CASSQRKAGEYNEQFF
TRBV5-1	TRBD1	NA	TRBJ1-4	TGCGCCAGCAGCCCGCCGACAGGGGACAACGAAAAACTGTTTTTT	CASSPPTGDNEKLFF
TRBV7-9	NA	NA	TRBJ2-7	TGTGCCAGCAGCTTGGGTAGGGGCAGCGACGAGCAGTACTTC	CASSLGRGSDEQYF
TRBV27	TRBD2	few	TRBJ2-1	TGTGCCAGCAGTTTATCAGCGGGGAACCAGGGACGGCAGTTCTTC	CASSLSAGNQGRQFF
TRBV29-1	NA	NA	TRBJ1-1	TGCAGCGTTGGGGACACCGGGACAACAGCTTTCTTT	CSVGDTGTTAFF
TRBV7-9	TRBD1	NA	TRBJ1-2	TGTGCCAGCAGCCCGGACAGGGGGAAGGACTATGGCTACACCTTC	CASSPDRGKDYGYTF
TRBV4-2	NA	once	TRBJ2-2	TGTGCCAGCAGCCAAGTGGTCGGGAAGAACACCGGGGAGCTGTTTTTT	CASSQVVGKNTGELFF
TRBV15	NA	NA	TRBJ2-1	TGTGCCACCAGCGGCCGACTAGGGAACTACAATGAGCAGTTCTTC	CATSGRLGNYNEQFF
TRBV4-1	NA	NA	TRBJ2-3	TGCGCCAGCAGCCAAGAGCCCCGGGGGAGCACAGATACGCAGTATTTT	CASSQEPRGSTDTQYF
TRBV29-1	NA	NA	TRBJ1-3	TGCAGCGTTGAAGGCTCAGACTCTGGAAACACCATATATTTT	CSVEGSDSGNTIYF
TRBV30	TRBD1	NA	TRBJ1-2	TGTGCCTGGAGCCACGGGGACAGGGGGCTAGGCGGCTACACCTTC	CAWSHGDRGLGGYTF
TRBV5-8	TRBD1	NA	TRBJ1-2	TGTGCCAGCAGCTTTGACACCGGGACAGGGGGCTGGGGCTACACCTTC	CASSFDTGTGGWGYTF
TRBV9	NA	few	TRBJ1-6	TGTGCCAGCAGCGCCTTCGGACAGAACTATAATTCACCCCTCCACTTT	CASSAFGQNYNSPLHF
TRBV6-1	NA	NA	TRBJ1-1	TGTGCCAGCAGTGAAGCCTACACTGAAGCTTTCTTT	CASSEAYTEAFF
TRBV4-3	TRBD1	NA	TRBJ1-1	TGCGCCAGCAGCAGGGACAGAAAAAACACTGAAGCTTTCTTT	CASSRDRKNTEAFF
TRBV6-5	NA	NA	TRBJ2-7	TGTGCCAGCAGCTTACGACAGGACACGTACGAGCAGTACTTC	CASSLRQDTYEQYF
TRBV5-1	TRBD2	NA	TRBJ2-7	TGCGCCAGCAGCTCGACTAGCGGGAGTTTTGCATTCGAGCAGTACTTC	CASSSTSGSFAFEQYF
TRBV5-4	TRBD2	few	TRBJ2-3	TGTGCCAGCAGCTTGACTAGCGAGTTTAGCACAGATACGCAGTATTTT	CASSLTSEFSTDTQYF
TRBV10-1	TRBD1	NA	TRBJ1-5	TGCGCCAGCAGCGGAGACCGGGACAGGGCCCTAATTACGAATCAGCCCCAGCATTTT	CASSGDRDRALITNQPQHF
TRBV7-8	NA	NA	TRBJ1-1	TGTGCCAGCAGCTTAGCGGACGGGGTGGACGGGACTGAAGCTTTCTTT	CASSLADGVDGTEAFF
TRBV18	NA	NA	TRBJ2-7	TGTGCCAGCTCACCCGCACTAGCAGATTACGAGCAGTACTTC	CASSPALADYEQYF
TRBV6-1	TRBD1	NA	TRBJ1-1	TGTGCCACTCAGACAGGGGACACTGAAGCTTTCTTT	CATQTGDTEAFF
TRBV19	NA	NA	TRBJ2-7	TGTGCCAGTAGTATAGGGTGGCAGTCCTCCTACGAGCAGTACTTC	CASSIGWQSSYEQYF
TRBV2	TRBD1	NA	TRBJ1-2	TGTGCCAGCAGTGGGACAGGGGGTCTTGGCTACACCTTC	CASSGTGGLGYTF
TRBV6-5	TRBD1	once	TRBJ1-1	TGTGCCAGCAGATGGGGACAGTCGACTGAAGCTTTCTTT	CASRWGQSTEAFF
TRBV28	TRBD2	once	TRBJ2-3	TGTGCCAGCAGCCCGACCTACCGAGCGGGAGTCCCGGATACGCAGTATTTT	CASSPTYRAGVPDTQYF
TRBV30	NA	few	TRBJ2-1	TGTGCCTGGAGTAGTTTTACTGTACACAATGAGCAGTTCTTC	CAWSSFTVHNEQFF
TRBV7-2	NA	NA	TRBJ2-5	TGTGCCAGCAGCTACGGGGGAGAGACCCAGTACTTC	CASSYGGETQYF
TRBV2	TRBD1	NA	TRBJ2-3	TGTGCCAGCAGAGGGACAGTAGGGAACACAGATACGCAGTATTTT	CASRGTVGNTDTQYF
TRBV6-1	NA	NA	TRBJ2-1	TGTGCCAGCAGTGACGGGTTCTACAATGAGCAGTTCTTC	CASSDGFYNEQFF
TRBV30	TRBD1	few	TRBJ2-1	TGTGCCTGGGGTCCCGGGACAGGGTACAATGAGCAGTTCTTC	CAWGPGTGYNEQFF
TRBV19	TRBD2	NA	TRBJ2-1	TGTGCCAGTAGTACGACTAGCGGGGGGGTAACTCTCTACAATGAGCAGTTCTTC	CASSTTSGGVTLYNEQFF
TRBV6-6	TRBD1	NA	TRBJ2-7	TGTGCCAGCAGTTACGGGACAGGGGGTCGCGAGCAGTACTTC	CASSYGTGGREQYF
TRBV7-2	NA	NA	TRBJ2-2	TGTGCCAGCAGCCCATGGACAATCACCGGGGAGCTGTTTTTT	CASSPWTITGELFF